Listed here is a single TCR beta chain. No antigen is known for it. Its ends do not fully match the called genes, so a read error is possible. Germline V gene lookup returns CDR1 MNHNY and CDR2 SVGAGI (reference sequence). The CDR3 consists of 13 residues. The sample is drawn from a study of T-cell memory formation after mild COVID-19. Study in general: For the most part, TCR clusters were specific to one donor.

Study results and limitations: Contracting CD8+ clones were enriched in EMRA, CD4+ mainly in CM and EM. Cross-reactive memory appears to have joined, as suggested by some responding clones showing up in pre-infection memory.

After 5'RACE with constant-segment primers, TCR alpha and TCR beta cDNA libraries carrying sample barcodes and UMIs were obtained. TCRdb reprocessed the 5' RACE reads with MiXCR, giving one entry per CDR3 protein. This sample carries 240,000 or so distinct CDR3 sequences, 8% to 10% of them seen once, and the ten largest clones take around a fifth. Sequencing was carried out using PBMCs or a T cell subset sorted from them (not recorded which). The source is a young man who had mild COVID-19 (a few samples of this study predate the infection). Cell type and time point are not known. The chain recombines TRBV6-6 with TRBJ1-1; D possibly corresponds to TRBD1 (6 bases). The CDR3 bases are TGTGCCAGCAGGGACAGTGGGATCACTGAAGCTTTATTT. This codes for CASRDSGITEALF.